The rows below give T cell receptor beta chains drawn from one sample of a study of blood T cell repertoires in COVID-19. Profiling relied on immunoSEQ multiplex PCR, and the TCRdb table lists in-frame clones only, not all of them. The table includes some 370,000 clones, around 90% detected once. Sequenced material: peripheral blood. These receptors all come from a man in his forties or fifties with acute or convalescent COVID-19. Each CDR3 is given with its conserved first and last residue. A D gene is named only where the DNA matches it firmly. The listing skips clone size in some rows; elsewhere it reads once, few, many or a size class.

-,TRBV30,TRBJ1-1,-,TGTGCCTGGAGCGGGGAATGGGGGCTCGCTGAAGCTTTCTTT,CAWSGEWGLAEAFF
-,TRBV7-9,TRBJ2-1,TRBD2,TGTGCCAGCAGCTTAGACATAGCGGGGGAAGACTACAATGAGCAGTTCTTC,CASSLDIAGEDYNEQFF
-,TRBV28,TRBJ2-7,TRBD1,TGTGCCAGCAGGGGGACAGGGGACTACGAGCAGTACTTC,CASRGTGDYEQYF
-,TRBV10-3,TRBJ2-1,TRBD1,TGTGCCATCTGGGCGGGACAGGGCTACAATGAGCAGTTCTTC,CAIWAGQGYNEQFF
-,TRBV7-9,TRBJ1-4,-,TGTGCCAGCAGCTTAGTAAATGCCGGGATCGAAAAACTGTTTTTT,CASSLVNAGIEKLFF
-,TRBV11-2,TRBJ2-7,-,TGTGCCACCGCCGGTGGAGGGATCGAGCAGTACTTC,CATAGGGIEQYF
-,TRBV19,TRBJ2-7,TRBD1,TGTGCCAGTAGCGGACAGGGAAGGGGGTACGAGCAGTACTTC,CASSGQGRGYEQYF
-,TRBV27,TRBJ1-2,TRBD1,TGTGCCAGCTTATCGAACAGGGGGCTGAGTGGCTACACCTTC,CASLSNRGLSGYTF
-,TRBV5-6,TRBJ2-7,-,TGTGCCAGCAGCTTTTGGTGGCCCAGGGTGTCGGGTCACTACGAGCAGTACTTC,CASSFWWPRVSGHYEQYF
-,TRBV7-6,TRBJ2-3,TRBD2,TGTGCCAGCAGCTTAACCGCGCGGGGGACAGATACGCAGTATTTT,CASSLTARGTDTQYF
-,TRBV12-5,TRBJ1-5,-,TGTGCTAGTGGTTTGGTACAGGCCTCCCCAAACAATCAGCCCCAGCATTTT,CASGLVQASPNNQPQHF
-,TRBV7-2,TRBJ1-5,TRBD1,TGTGCCAGCAGCTTAGTAGGGACAGGGCGAAGCAATCAGCCCCAGCATTTT,CASSLVGTGRSNQPQHF
-,TRBV18,TRBJ1-5,-,TGTGCCAGCTCCTCCTTGGGAGGGCATCAGCCCCAGCATTTT,CASSSLGGHQPQHF
-,TRBV5-4,TRBJ2-7,TRBD2,TGTGCCAGCAGCTCCGGGACTAGCGGGATTTCCACCATCGCGGGGCAGTACTTC,CASSSGTSGISTIAGQYF
-,TRBV3-1/TRBV3-2,TRBJ2-5,-,TGTGCCAGCAGCCAAGAACTGACTGTCAAACTCCAAGAGACCCAGTACTTC,CASSQELTVKLQETQYF
-,TRBV27,TRBJ2-1,TRBD2,TGTGCCACTTTACCTGAACTAGCGGGGTACAATGAGCAGTTCTTC,CATLPELAGYNEQFF
-,TRBV7-9,TRBJ1-2,-,TGTGCCAGCAGCTTAGGCGGGGGGATCTATGGCTACACCTTC,CASSLGGGIYGYTF
-,TRBV2,TRBJ2-7,TRBD1,TGTGCCAGCAGGCCAGGGGGTTTCTTCTCCTACGAGCAGTACTTC,CASRPGGFFSYEQYF
-,TRBV5-1,TRBJ1-1,TRBD1,TGCGCCAGCAGCCCCGGACAGGGGATAATCGCCACCTTTAGGTCTGAAGCTTTCTTT,CASSPGQGIIATFRSEAFF
-,TRBV7-9,TRBJ2-1,-,TGTGCCAGCACCAAAGCGGGCTACTCCTACAATGAGCAGTTCTTC,CASTKAGYSYNEQFF
-,TRBV11-2,TRBJ1-3,-,TGTGCCAGCAACAGGGCAGGCGGAGGAAACACCATATATTTT,CASNRAGGGNTIYF
-,TRBV4-1,TRBJ2-7,TRBD1,TGCGCCAGCAGCTATCTACAGGGGGCGTCTTACGAGCAGTACTTC,CASSYLQGASYEQYF
-,TRBV30,TRBJ1-1,-,TGTGCCTGGAGTCAGTACACTGAAGCTTTCTTT,CAWSQYTEAFF
-,TRBV19,TRBJ1-1,-,TGTGCCAGTAGTATCGCGGGGATGAACACTGAAGCTTTCTTT,CASSIAGMNTEAFF
-,TRBV28,TRBJ2-7,TRBD1,TGTGCCAGCAGGACAGGGGGCTACGAGCAGTACTTC,CASRTGGYEQYF
-,TRBV11-2,TRBJ2-5,TRBD2,TGTGCCAGCAGCTTAGGCGGACTAGCAGAAGAGACCCAGTACTTC,CASSLGGLAEETQYF
-,TRBV7-3,TRBJ1-2,TRBD1,TGTGCCAGCAGCCCCGAACAGGGGTATGGCTACACCTTC,CASSPEQGYGYTF
-,TRBV7-8,TRBJ2-1,TRBD2,TGTGCCAGCAGCGGCTCGGGACTAGCGGGAGTTTACAATGAGCAGTTCTTC,CASSGSGLAGVYNEQFF
-,TRBV2,TRBJ1-4,-,TGTGCCAGCAGTGAAGTTAAGGGGTTATATGAAAAACTGTTTTTT,CASSEVKGLYEKLFF
-,TRBV19,TRBJ2-1,-,TGTGCCAGTAGTACCCCTACGTACAATGAGCAGTTCTTC,CASSTPTYNEQFF
-,TRBV12-3/TRBV12-4,TRBJ2-7,-,TGTGCCAGCAGTACCTCCTGGCCCGAGCAGTACTTC,CASSTSWPEQYF
once,TRBV28,TRBJ1-2,TRBD1,TGTGCCAGCAGTTTTGGGGACAGGGGGTTAGGTGGCTACACCTTC,CASSFGDRGLGGYTF
few,TRBV27,TRBJ1-2,-,TGTGCCAGCAGTCCCGGTCTGAATAGAGGCGATGGCTACACCTTC,CASSPGLNRGDGYTF
-,TRBV6-6,TRBJ2-7,-,TGTGCCAGCAGTTACTCGGAAGGGAGACCCTACGAGCAGTACTTC,CASSYSEGRPYEQYF
few,TRBV5-1,TRBJ2-3,TRBD2,TGCGCCAGCAGCTTGGTGTTGTCGGGGGGGAGGACGCAGTATTTT,CASSLVLSGGRTQYF
-,TRBV3-1/TRBV3-2,TRBJ1-2,TRBD1,TGTGCCAGCAGCCAATCAACCGGGACAGCGGGTTTTGGGGGCTACACCTTC,CASSQSTGTAGFGGYTF
-,TRBV28,TRBJ1-6,-,TGTGCCAGCAATACTGCGGGGGTTAATTCACCCCTCCACTTT,CASNTAGVNSPLHF
-,TRBV2,TRBJ1-2,-,TGTGCCAGCAGTGAAACAGCTACCTATGGCTACACCTTC,CASSETATYGYTF
-,TRBV7-9,TRBJ2-1,-,TGTGCCAGCAGCTTAGACAGGGAATGGGGCTACAATGAGCAGTTCTTC,CASSLDREWGYNEQFF
-,TRBV4-1,TRBJ1-1,-,TGCGCCAGCAGCCAGGACAGATCCAACACTGAAGCTTTCTTT,CASSQDRSNTEAFF
-,TRBV18,TRBJ2-7,-,TGTGCCAGCTCAGACCTGCGGGGATTCAACGAGCAGTACTTC,CASSDLRGFNEQYF
-,TRBV3-1/TRBV3-2,TRBJ1-6,-,TGTGCCAGCAGCCTGGCTAGGAATTCACCCCTCCACTTT,CASSLARNSPLHF
-,TRBV27,TRBJ1-1,-,TGTGCCAGCAGTTTGGGGGGAGACACTGAAGCTTTCTTT,CASSLGGDTEAFF
once,TRBV7-3,TRBJ1-2,-,TGTGCCAGCAGCTTAGTCTCCGGGATGCGTGGCTACACCTTC,CASSLVSGMRGYTF
-,TRBV6-5,TRBJ1-5,TRBD1,TGTGCCAGCGGACTACAGGGGGCCGGGCAGCCCCAGCATTTT,CASGLQGAGQPQHF
-,TRBV7-8,TRBJ2-3,-,TGTGCCAGCAGCTTAGTCACGACTCCCCCGTTAGGAGATACGCAGTATTTT,CASSLVTTPPLGDTQYF
-,TRBV19,TRBJ1-2,-,TGTGCCAGTAGTGCCGGGTTAACCATATTCTATGGCTACACCTTC,CASSAGLTIFYGYTF
-,TRBV19,TRBJ1-3,-,TGTGCCAGTAGCCCGACAGGAGCTGGAAACACCATATATTTT,CASSPTGAGNTIYF
-,TRBV19,TRBJ2-2,-,TGTGCCAGTAGTATCCGCGGGATGAACACCGGGGAGCTGTTTTTT,CASSIRGMNTGELFF
-,TRBV19,TRBJ2-1,-,TGTGCCAGTAGTAGGACTAACCACTTCGGGTTGACAAGGGACCATGAGCAGTTCTTC,CASSRTNHFGLTRDHEQFF
once,TRBV11-3,TRBJ1-2,TRBD1,TGTGCCAGCAGCCCCCGCACTACACAGGGGAATGCGACCTTC,CASSPRTTQGNATF
-,TRBV3-1/TRBV3-2,TRBJ2-5,-,TGTGCCAGCAGCCCCGGACGCAGGGGTCCGGAAGAGACCCAGTACTTC,CASSPGRRGPEETQYF
-,TRBV11-3,TRBJ2-4,-,TGTGCCAGCAGCTCTGCGGGCACAAACATTCAGTACTTC,CASSSAGTNIQYF
once,TRBV29-1,TRBJ2-7,TRBD2,TGCAGCGTTGAGGGCTTAGCGGGCCTCACCTACGAGCAGTACTTC,CSVEGLAGLTYEQYF
-,TRBV27,TRBJ2-3,TRBD2,TGTGCCAGCAGGCCCTCTAGCGGGGGGGGCACAGATACGCAGTATTTT,CASRPSSGGGTDTQYF
-,TRBV2,TRBJ1-5,-,TGTGCCAGCAGTCGGACGGAGGTGCTATATAGCAATCAGCCCCAGCATTTT,CASSRTEVLYSNQPQHF
-,TRBV3-1/TRBV3-2,TRBJ2-1,-,TGTGCCAGTGTCCGGGAACCGCAAGGGATCAATGAGCAGTTCTTC,CASVREPQGINEQFF
-,TRBV11-3,TRBJ1-1,TRBD1,TGTGCCAGCAGCTCGGGGGGGACAGCTTCTCGAATCTTTCCGGGGACTGAAGCTTTCTTT,CASSSGGTASRIFPGTEAFF
-,TRBV18,TRBJ1-5,TRBD1,TGTGCCAGCTCAACAGGACAGGGCAATCAGCCCCAGCATTTT,CASSTGQGNQPQHF
-,TRBV4-2,TRBJ1-6,-,TGTGCCAGCAGCCAGATGACAGCACCGAGCTCCTATAATTCACCCCTCCACTTT,CASSQMTAPSSYNSPLHF